This TCR beta chain appears in the sequencing data of a study of T cell responses to AZD1222 COVID-19 vaccine. Overall study findings and caveats: All repertoire sampling was performed exclusively after the peak T cell response.

Profiled with immunoSEQ multiplex PCR; TCRdb holds only in-frame clones, not every one. The table records more than 70,000 clones, nearly 90% of them present only once. As regards this clone: The antigen remains unidentified.

The source was peripheral blood, collected 28 days after the second AZD1222 dose. The TCR sequence derives from an adult who received the AZD1222 COVID-19 vaccine.

CDR3 sequence reads: CASSQGGESEQFF. The DNA for the CDR3 is TGTGCCAGCAGCCAAGGTGGGGAGTCGGAGCAGTTCTTC. The V gene is TRBV3-1 (or the pseudogene TRBV3-2), the J gene TRBJ2-1, with TRBD2 as a possible D gene (5 bases). Deletions cut 1 base from V and 10 bases from J, with 11 bases between. This CDR3 contains 13 residues. Germline assignment: CDR1 LGHDT and CDR2 YNNKEL (reference sequence).